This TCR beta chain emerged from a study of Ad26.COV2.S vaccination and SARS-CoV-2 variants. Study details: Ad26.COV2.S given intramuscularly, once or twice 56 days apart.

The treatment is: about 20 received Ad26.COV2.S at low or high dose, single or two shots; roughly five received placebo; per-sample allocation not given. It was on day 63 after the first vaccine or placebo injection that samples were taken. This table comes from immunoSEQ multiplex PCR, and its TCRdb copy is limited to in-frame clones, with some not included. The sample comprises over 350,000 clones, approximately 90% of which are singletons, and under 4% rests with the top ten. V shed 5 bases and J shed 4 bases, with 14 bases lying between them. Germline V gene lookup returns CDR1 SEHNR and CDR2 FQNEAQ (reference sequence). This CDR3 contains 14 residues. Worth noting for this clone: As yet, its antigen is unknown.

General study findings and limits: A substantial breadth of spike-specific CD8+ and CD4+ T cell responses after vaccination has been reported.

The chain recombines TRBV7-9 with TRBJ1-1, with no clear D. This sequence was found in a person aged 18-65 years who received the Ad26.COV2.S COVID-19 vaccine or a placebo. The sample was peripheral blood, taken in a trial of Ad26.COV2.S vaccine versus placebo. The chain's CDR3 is CASSPRASGTEAFF. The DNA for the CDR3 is TGTGCCAGCAGCCCGAGGGCCTCCGGCACTGAAGCTTTCTTT. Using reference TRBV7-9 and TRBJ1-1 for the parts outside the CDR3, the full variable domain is DTGVSQNPRHKITKRGQNVTFRCDPISEHNRLYWYRQTLGQGPEFLTYFQNEAQLEKSRLLSDRFSAERPKGSFSTLEIQRTEQGDSAMYLCASSPRASGTEAFFGQGTRLTVV.